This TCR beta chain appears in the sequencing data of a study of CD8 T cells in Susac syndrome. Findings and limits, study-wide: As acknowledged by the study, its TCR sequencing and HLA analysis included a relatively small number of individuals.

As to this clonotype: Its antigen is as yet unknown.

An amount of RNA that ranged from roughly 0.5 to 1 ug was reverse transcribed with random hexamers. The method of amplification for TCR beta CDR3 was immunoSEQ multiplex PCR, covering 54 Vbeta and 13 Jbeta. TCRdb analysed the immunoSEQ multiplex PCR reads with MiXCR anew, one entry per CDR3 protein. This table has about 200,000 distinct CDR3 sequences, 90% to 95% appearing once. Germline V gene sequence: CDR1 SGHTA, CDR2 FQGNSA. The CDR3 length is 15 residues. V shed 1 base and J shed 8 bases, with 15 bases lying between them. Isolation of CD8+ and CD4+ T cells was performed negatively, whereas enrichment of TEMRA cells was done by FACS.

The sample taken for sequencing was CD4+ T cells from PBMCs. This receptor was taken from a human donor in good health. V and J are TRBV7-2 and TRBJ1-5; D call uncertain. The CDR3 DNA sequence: TGTGCCAGCAGCTTAGAAGGACCGACGAATAAGCCCCAGCATTTT. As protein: CASSLEGPTNKPQHF.